A single TCR beta chain is shown here with its context. One end of the junction does not line up with germline, which may come from a read error. The data were obtained in a study of cytomegalovirus exposure and HLA in healthy donors. Primers included in the PCR were 60 Vbeta and 13 Jbeta primers. Assay used: immunoSEQ multiplex PCR; TCRdb lists only in-frame clones, some missing. The top ten hold approximately 1.5% of the sample, which has 77,000 or so clones, more than 60% seen once. Germline CDR1 reads SSHAT; CDR2 reads FNYEAQ (reference sequence). This CDR3 is built from 13 residues. Sequenced: PBMCs. The chain is built from TRBV7-7 and TRBJ2-5; D is possibly TRBD2 (6 bases). The sequence was collected from a man aged 35-49 years in good health and CMV-seronegative. The CDR3 here is CASSLMGGETQYF. The CDR3 DNA follows: TGTGCTAGCAGCTTAATGGGAGGAGAGACCCAGTACTTC.